The 17 T cell receptor beta chains reported below all come from one sample, sequenced in a study of post-analysis software for immune sequencing data. Unique-molecular-identifier-tagged TCR beta cDNA libraries were used. From the PCR reads, TCRdb called clonotypes with MiXCR, one entry per CDR3 protein. The repertoire holds fewer than 850,000 distinct CDR3 sequences, with around 46% as singletons. These TCRs are of unknown antigen specificity. Whole-study results and caveats: In patients, about five TRBV segments were more frequent than in controls, with TRBV5-6, TRBV5-1 and TRBV20-1 among them.

The source material was blood. The source of these receptors is a girl aged 5-17 years with multiple sclerosis.

This clonotype was detected once. This chain connects TRBV27 to TRBJ1-5; TRBD1 might be the D (6 bases). V lost 6 bases and J lost 5, with 20 bases in between. This CDR3 has 16 residues. Germline loops: CDR1 MNHEY, CDR2 SMNVEV (reference sequence). DNA for the CDR3: TGTGCCAGCAGCGCATGGGGGGGCGCCTCCCATCAGCCCCAGCATTTT. Translating gives CASSAWGGASHQPQHF.

This chain links TRBV20-1 with TRBJ1-4, with TRBD1 matching 9 bases. J lost 8 bases, V lost 4 bases, and 14 bases had no gene match. This CDR3 has 16 amino acids. Germline V gene lookup returns CDR1 DFQATT and CDR2 SNEGSKA (reference sequence). CDR3 nucleotide sequence: TGCAGTGCTATAGCCCTACCGGGACAGGGTGGCGAAAAACTGTTTTTT. This translates into CSAIALPGQGGEKLFF.

CDR3 in amino acids: CAVQASASYEQYF. The CDR3 DNA reads as TGTGCCGTACAGGCGAGCGCCTCCTACGAGCAGTACTTC. The V and J genes are TRBV6-5 and TRBJ2-7; D possibly corresponds to TRBD1 (5 bases). Germline assignment: CDR1 MNHEY and CDR2 SVGAGI. The CDR3 is 13 residues long. The V end was cut by 11 bases, the J end by 0 bases, with 14 bases between.

This clonotype was counted ten times or more. The chain carries TRBV12-3 or TRBV12-4 and TRBJ2-7, with 8 bases aligning to TRBD2. This CDR3 contains 14 residues. V gave up 5 bases and J gave up 6 bases; unmatched junction bases: 9. CDR3 region: CASSTSGSPFEQYF. Here the CDR3 DNA reads TGTGCCAGCAGTACCAGCGGGAGTCCCTTCGAGCAGTACTTC.

The chain recombines TRBV5-1 with TRBJ2-5; the D is unclear. The CDR3 is 13 residues long. Germline assignment: CDR1 SGHRS and CDR2 YFSETQ. The V end lost 0 bases, the J end lost 4 bases, and 7 bases lay between the germline ends. The CDR3 nucleotides read TGCGCCAGCAGCTTGGCCTACGGAGAGACCCAGTACTTC. Translation gives CASSLAYGETQYF.

This chain connects TRBV19 to TRBJ2-7; 9 bases align to TRBD1. This CDR3 has 15 amino acids. CDR1 LNHDA and CDR2 SQIVND come from the germline V gene (reference sequence). V lost 4 bases, J lost 3 bases, and 7 bases stayed unmatched. The chain's CDR3 is CASSTQLDRGYEQYF. CDR3 DNA: TGTGCCAGTAGTACCCAACTGGACAGGGGCTACGAGCAGTACTTC.

The rearrangement links TRBV4-3 to TRBJ2-3, with 9 bases identical to TRBD1. Germline CDR1 is LGHNA and CDR2 is YSLEER. The V gene end was trimmed by 5 bases and the J gene end by 4 bases; junction bases not matched to a gene: 10. The CDR3 has 16 amino acids. CDR3 sequence reads: CASSRTGTGLPDTQYF. CDR3 DNA sequence: TGCGCCAGCAGCAGAACCGGGACAGGGCTTCCAGATACGCAGTATTTT.

This chain uses TRBV4-3 with TRBJ2-4, with 13 bases fitting TRBD2. Germline CDR1 and CDR2: LGHNA and YSLEER. V shed 0 bases and J 0 bases; nucleotides not matched to a gene: 5. The CDR3 runs to 19 residues. The CDR3 protein is CASSQEAGLAGLAKNIQYF. The DNA for the CDR3 is TGCGCCAGCAGCCAAGAAGCGGGACTAGCGGGACTAGCCAAAAACATTCAGTACTTC.

The chain recombines TRBV6-2 or TRBV6-3 with TRBJ2-3, with D uncertain. V was shortened by 4 bases and J by 6 bases, with 20 bases between the two germline ends. The CDR3 contains 16 residues. CDR1 and CDR2 from the germline V gene are MNHEY and SVGEGT. The CDR3 protein is CASSSQRQIGLDTQYF. The CDR3 region has the DNA TGTGCCAGCAGTTCTCAACGGCAAATTGGGCTGGATACGCAGTATTTT.

This clonotype was counted only a few times. V gene TRBV24-1 combines with J gene TRBJ2-1, with 12 positions matching TRBD2. CDR3 length: 16 amino acids. Germline values: CDR1 KGHDR, CDR2 SFDVKD. With 4 bases clipped from V and 5 bases from J, the junction kept 5 bases outside the gene matches. The CDR3 DNA sequence: TGTGCCACCAGTGACCCCGGACTAGCGGGACACAATGAGCAGTTCTTC. The encoded protein is CATSDPGLAGHNEQFF.

J is TRBJ1-1 and V is TRBV5-1, with a weak D call TRBD1 (5 bases). The CDR3 covers 14 residues. The V and J ends lost 3 bases and 0 bases respectively, with 9 bases between them. Germline V gives CDR1 SGHRS, CDR2 YFSETQ. CDR3 protein: CASSWKGVNTEAFF. The CDR3 DNA follows: TGCGCCAGCAGCTGGAAAGGGGTGAACACTGAAGCTTTCTTT.

The chain couples TRBV24-1 to TRBJ2-1; 7 bases fit TRBD1. The ends lost 4 bases at V and 7 bases at J; junction bases unmatched: 15. CDR1 and CDR2 from the germline V gene are KGHDR and SFDVKD. CDR3 length: 17 residues. The DNA of the CDR3 is TGTGCCACCAGTGACCCCTACTCCGGACAGGAGATTAATGAGCAGTTCTTC. Amino acid sequence: CATSDPYSGQEINEQFF.

The chain employs TRBV7-2 and TRBJ2-7; perhaps D is TRBD1 or TRBD2 (5 bases each). Germline CDR1 is SGHTA and CDR2 is FQGNSA. V dropped 1 base and J dropped 3 bases, with 22 bases sitting between them. This CDR3 is 18 amino acids long. The CDR3, as DNA: TGTGCCAGCAGCTTAGGCCTTCCCGGGACGGCGAATTTCTACGAGCAGTACTTC. This gives the protein CASSLGLPGTANFYEQYF.

This chain uses TRBV2 with TRBJ2-7, with TRBD1 matching 8 bases. Trimming at V came to 7 bases and at J to 5 bases, leaving 7 bases not matched to a gene. The CDR3 contains 13 residues. The V gene's germline CDR1 is SNHLY and CDR2 FYNNEI. CDR3 protein: CASNSDRDDEQYF. CDR3 nucleotide sequence: TGTGCCAGCAACTCGGACAGGGATGACGAGCAGTACTTC.

The CDR3 loop reads CASSSTSTDHYNEQFF. Here the CDR3 DNA reads TGTGCCAGCAGCTCCACTAGTACCGACCATTACAATGAGCAGTTCTTC. The chain links TRBV12-3 or TRBV12-4 to TRBJ2-1, with D possibly TRBD2 on 5 matching bases. V lost 6 bases and J lost 4, with 19 bases in between. This CDR3 contains 16 residues.

This rearrangement joins TRBV29-1 to TRBJ2-5; perhaps TRBD1 as D (6 bases). V lost 4 bases and J lost 5, with 11 bases in between. Germline V gene lookup returns CDR1 SQVTM and CDR2 ANQGSEA. The CDR3 totals 12 residues. Here the CDR3 reads CSVGAQGETQYF. The DNA for the CDR3 is TGCAGCGTTGGCGCGCAGGGGGAGACCCAGTACTTC.

This rearrangement joins TRBV7-9 to TRBJ2-7; 7 bases match TRBD2. From germline, CDR1 is SEHNR and CDR2 FQNEAQ (reference sequence). The CDR3 runs to 14 residues. The V and J ends lost 2 bases and 4 bases, in that order; junction bases with no gene match: 5. CDR3: CASSLSGKGYEQYF. DNA of the CDR3: TGTGCCAGCAGCTTAAGCGGGAAAGGGTACGAGCAGTACTTC.